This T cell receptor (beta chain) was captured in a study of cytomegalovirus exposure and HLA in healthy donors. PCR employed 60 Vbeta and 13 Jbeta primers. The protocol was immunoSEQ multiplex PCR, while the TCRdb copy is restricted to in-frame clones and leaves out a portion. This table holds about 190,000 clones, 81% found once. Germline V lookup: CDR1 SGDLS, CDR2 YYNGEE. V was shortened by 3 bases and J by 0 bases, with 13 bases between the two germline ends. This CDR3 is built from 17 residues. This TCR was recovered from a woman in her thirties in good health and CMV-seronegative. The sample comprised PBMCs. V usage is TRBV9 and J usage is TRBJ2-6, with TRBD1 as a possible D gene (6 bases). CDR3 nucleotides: TGTGCCAGCAGCGCGACAGGACGGAGCTCTGGGGCCAACGTCCTGACTTTC. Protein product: CASSATGRSSGANVLTF.